This TCR beta chain was identified during a study of blood T cells in healthy people across ages. Study results and limitations: Researchers report that TCR beta diversity correlated strongly with naive T cell percentage. Age brought a roughly linear fall in TCR beta diversity measured per million T cells.

J was trimmed by 4 bases and V by 6 bases; bases with no gene match: 7. Germline V CDR1 and CDR2: SGHDT, YYEEEE. CDR3 length equals 15 residues. The authors ran a second PCR of roughly 7 to 11 cycles using a sample-barcoded 5' primer and a J-beta primer mix. MiXCR, run by TCRdb on the 5' RACE reads, gives a single entry per CDR3 protein. This table holds hundreds of thousands of distinct CDR3 sequences, 25% to 30% found once. As to this clonotype: Its antigen is not known.

The sequenced sample was blood. The chain employs TRBV5-6 and TRBJ1-2, with 12 positions matching TRBD1. The source is an elderly woman in good health. The CDR3 reads CASNRDRGLGYGYTF. The CDR3 DNA reads as TGTGCCAGCAACCGGGACAGGGGGCTCGGCTATGGCTACACCTTC.